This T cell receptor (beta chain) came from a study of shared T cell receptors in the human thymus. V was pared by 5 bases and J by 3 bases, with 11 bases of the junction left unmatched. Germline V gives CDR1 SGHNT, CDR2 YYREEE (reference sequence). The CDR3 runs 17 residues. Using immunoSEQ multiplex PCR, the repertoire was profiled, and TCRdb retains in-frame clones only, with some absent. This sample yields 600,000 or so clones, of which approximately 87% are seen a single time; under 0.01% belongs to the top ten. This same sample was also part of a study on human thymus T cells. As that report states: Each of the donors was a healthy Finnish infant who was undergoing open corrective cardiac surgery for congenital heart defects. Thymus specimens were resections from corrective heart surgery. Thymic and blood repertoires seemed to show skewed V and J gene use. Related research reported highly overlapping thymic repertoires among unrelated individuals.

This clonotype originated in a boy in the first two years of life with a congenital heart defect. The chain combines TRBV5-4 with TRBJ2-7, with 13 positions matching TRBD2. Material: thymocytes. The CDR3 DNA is TGTGCCAGCAGTTCCTATGCGGGACTAGCGGGAAGCTACGAGCAGTACTTC. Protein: CASSSYAGLAGSYEQYF.